This T cell receptor (beta chain) was observed in a study of CD8 T cells in ankylosing spondylitis. The study, taken as a whole, reports: Characteristic, it appeared, of ankylosing spondylitis blood was a TCR beta motif of roughly 8 highly homologous variants.

Turning to this clonotype: Its matching antigen is unknown.

Germline values: CDR1 MNHEY, CDR2 SVGEGT. Trimming pared 7 bases from V and 10 bases from J, leaving 14 bases between. The CDR3 totals 12 residues. Libraries for TCR beta were made by quantitative 5'-RACE with molecular barcodes. One entry per CDR3 protein, called by TCRdb with MiXCR from the 5' RACE reads. Of roughly 440,000 distinct CDR3 sequences listed, more than 15% are singletons. Material: blood, either unsorted or a sorted T cell fraction (not recorded which). The V call is TRBV6-2 or TRBV6-3, the J call TRBJ2-1; no firm D call. This TCR was sampled from a male donor with ankylosing spondylitis. CDR3 sequence: CASMGIPLEQFF. The CDR3 DNA is TGTGCCAGCATGGGTATTCCATTGGAGCAGTTCTTC.